This T cell receptor beta chain emerged from a study of T cells in Graves' hyperthyroidism and ophthalmopathy. With respect to this clonotype: As yet, its antigen is unknown.

The CDR3 spans 13 residues. Between the trimmed V and J ends, which lost 5 bases and 1 base, there was a span of 9 bases. Germline V CDR1 and CDR2: DFQATT, SNEGSKA (reference sequence). Patients were excluded because of uncontrolled infection, other autoimmune disease, pregnancy or lactation. Using RNA transcripts as the source, TCR beta CDR3 regions were amplified. With the HTBI primer set, the TCR CDR3 went through a first round of RT-PCR. TCRdb called the multiplex PCR reads again in MiXCR, with one record for every CDR3 protein. The profile shows 700,000 or so distinct CDR3 sequences, 16% of them singletons. Study results and limitations: Ophthalmopathy could be told apart from stable hyperthyroidism with a 13 V-J model. Blood held most thyroid clonotypes expanded above 0.001 frequency. Model output signaled ophthalmopathy a median approximately six months ahead of onset.

Sequenced sample: blood. The TCR comes from a man between 18 and 29 years old with Graves' hyperthyroidism. The chain recombines TRBV20-1 with TRBJ1-5; a possible D gene is TRBD1 (6 bases). CDR3 DNA sequence: TGCAGTGCTTCCGGACAGAGCAATCAGCCCCAGCATTTT. Amino acids: CSASGQSNQPQHF.